This T cell receptor (beta chain) was recovered during a study of cytomegalovirus exposure and HLA in healthy donors. General study findings and limits: Rates of TCR association differed by HLA locus in a later analysis, with DRB1 highest and HLA-C lowest. Most CMV-associated TCR beta chains were later found to appear HLA-restricted. Sequencing depth roughly uniform across donors was assumed in presence/absence analyses.

This CDR3 is built from 16 residues. Germline CDR1 is MNHEY and CDR2 is SVGAGI. V gave up 2 bases and J gave up 1 base; unmatched junction bases: 3. With respect to this clone: The antigen is unknown.

The PCR used 60 Vbeta and 13 Jbeta primers. The repertoire was sequenced with immunoSEQ multiplex PCR; TCRdb's copy has only in-frame clones and lacks some. The top ten clones hold 0.26% of a sample with 150,000 to 200,000 clones, 84% of them seen once. This TCR was recovered from a boy between 10 and 17 years old in good health and CMV-seronegative. Sequencing was performed on PBMCs. The rearrangement uses TRBV6-5 and TRBJ2-3; 10 bases agree with TRBD1. CDR3 coding DNA: TGTGCCAGCAGTTACGACGGGACAGGGGGCACAGATACGCAGTATTTT. Protein product: CASSYDGTGGTDTQYF.